This T cell receptor beta chain came from a study of neurological immune-mediated disorders. The cDNA was synthesized by 5'RACE incorporating 10-nucleotide random UMIs. TCRdb redid the calling of the 5' RACE reads with MiXCR, one entry per CDR3 protein. In the table there are approximately 30,000 distinct CDR3 sequences, under 8% of which are singletons. Trimming left V 0 bases short and J 4 bases short, with 12 bases between. This CDR3 region has 15 residues. Per germline, CDR1 SGHAT and CDR2 FQNNGV. This clonotype showed up many times. This receptor was obtained from a woman in her forties or fifties in good health. The genes are TRBV11-2 and TRBJ1-2, with a tentative D call TRBD1 (5 bases). Sequencing input: PBMCs. CDR3 region: CASSLESAGIYGYTF. The CDR3 region has the DNA TGTGCCAGCAGCTTAGAATCGGCAGGGATCTATGGCTACACCTTC.